The rows below give T cell receptor beta chains drawn from one sample of a study of CD8 T cells in Susac syndrome. Each CDR3 protein is one row after TCRdb ran MiXCR on the immunoSEQ multiplex PCR reads. Among tens of thousands of distinct CDR3 sequences, 96% were seen once, and the ten largest hold 0.62%. Sequenced sample: CD8+ T cells from PBMCs. Receptors were obtained from a human donor with Susac syndrome. Both conserved end residues are part of each CDR3. The D gene is left open where the match is weak. Not every row has a clone size; where given, it reads once, few, many or a size class.

j_gene | d_gene | v_gene | abundance | len | CDR3aa | CDR3nt
TRBJ2-1 | NA | TRBV7-9 | NA | 16 | CASSLVAGLGPNEQFF | TGTGCCAGCAGCTTGGTGGCTGGCTTGGGACCCAATGAGCAGTTCTTC
TRBJ1-1 | NA | TRBV30 | NA | 12 | CAWSLSGVEAFF | TGTGCCTGGAGCCTAAGCGGGGTAGAAGCTTTCTTT
TRBJ2-5 | NA | TRBV5-4 | NA | 15 | CASSPQGGRQETQYF | TGTGCCAGCAGCCCCCAAGGGGGGAGGCAAGAGACCCAGTACTTC
TRBJ2-7 | TRBD1 | TRBV7-9 | NA | 15 | CASRPPGDRGYEQYF | TGTGCCAGCAGGCCCCCCGGGGACAGGGGGTACGAGCAGTACTTC
TRBJ2-1 | NA | TRBV7-7 | NA | 13 | CASSLGPAGEQFF | TGTGCTAGCAGCTTAGGTCCGGCGGGGGAGCAGTTCTTC
TRBJ2-7 | NA | TRBV20-1 | NA | 11 | CSATGSYEQYF | TGCAGTGCTACGGGAAGCTACGAGCAGTACTTC
TRBJ2-2 | TRBD1 | TRBV3-1 | NA | 15 | CASSQGDRNTGELFF | TGTGCCAGCAGCCAAGGGGACAGGAACACCGGGGAGCTGTTTTTT
TRBJ1-2 | NA | TRBV18 | NA | 14 | CASSSKGPISSYTF | TGTGCCAGCTCATCTAAGGGACCGATTTCAAGCTACACCTTC
TRBJ1-2 | NA | TRBV25-1 | NA | 13 | CASSETPTYGYTF | TGTGCCAGCAGTGAAACCCCCACCTATGGCTACACCTTC
TRBJ1-2 | NA | TRBV29-1 | once | 13 | CSVEQETNYGYTF | TGCAGCGTTGAACAGGAAACCAACTATGGCTACACCTTC
TRBJ1-3 | NA | TRBV29-1 | NA | 11 | CSVEIPAWLYF | TGCAGCGTTGAGATCCCGGCCTGGTTATATTTT
TRBJ2-5 | TRBD2 | TRBV20-1 | NA | 13 | CSARAPGGETQYF | TGCAGTGCTAGAGCCCCGGGAGGGGAGACCCAGTACTTC
TRBJ1-2 | NA | TRBV7-9 | NA | 14 | CASSLVASDYGYTF | TGTGCCAGCAGCTTAGTAGCCTCGGACTATGGCTACACCTTC
TRBJ2-3 | NA | TRBV4-1 | NA | 13 | CASSREGTDTQYF | TGCGCCAGCAGCCGCGAGGGCACAGATACGCAGTATTTT
TRBJ1-5 | NA | TRBV9 | NA | 15 | CASSVDGASNQPQHF | TGTGCCAGCAGCGTAGACGGGGCTAGCAATCAGCCCCAGCATTTT
TRBJ1-1 | NA | TRBV30 | NA | 15 | CASETLPTGRQEAFF | TGTGCCTCCGAAACCCTCCCCACAGGCCGACAGGAAGCTTTCTTT
TRBJ2-7 | NA | TRBV20-1 | NA | 13 | CSARSGGDYEQYF | TGCAGTGCTAGGAGTGGAGGGGATTACGAGCAGTACTTC
TRBJ2-7 | NA | TRBV29-1 | NA | 14 | CSVSLGGSSYEQYF | TGCAGCGTTAGTTTAGGGGGTAGCTCCTACGAGCAGTACTTC
TRBJ2-3 | NA | TRBV7-2 | NA | 14 | CASSLAGPTDTQYF | TGTGCCAGCAGCTTAGCAGGTCCCACAGATACGCAGTATTTT
TRBJ1-4 | NA | TRBV27 | NA | 14 | CASSLGQGGRKLFF | TGTGCCAGCAGTTTAGGGCAGGGCGGGAGAAAACTGTTTTTT
TRBJ1-2 | NA | TRBV5-1 | NA | 12 | CASSSGGVGYTF | TGCGCCAGCAGCTCCGGCGGGGTAGGCTACACCTTC
TRBJ2-1 | NA | TRBV9 | NA | 15 | CASSAEDSSYNEQFF | TGTGCCAGCAGCGCGGAGGACAGCTCCTACAATGAGCAGTTCTTC
TRBJ2-3 | NA | TRBV7-9 | NA | 17 | CASSLWGAAASTDTQYF | TGTGCCAGCAGCTTATGGGGCGCCGCTGCTAGCACAGATACGCAGTATTTT
TRBJ1-2 | NA | TRBV3-1 | NA | 14 | CASSQDRSGLGYTF | TGTGCCAGCAGCCAAGATCGGAGTGGACTTGGCTACACCTTC
TRBJ2-1 | NA | TRBV15 | once | 14 | CATSRVFNTDEQFF | TGTGCCACCAGCAGAGTTTTTAACACGGATGAGCAGTTCTTC
TRBJ2-5 | TRBD2 | TRBV27 | NA | 16 | CASSLATSGGVGTQYF | TGTGCCAGCAGTTTGGCGACTAGCGGGGGGGTCGGGACCCAGTACTTC